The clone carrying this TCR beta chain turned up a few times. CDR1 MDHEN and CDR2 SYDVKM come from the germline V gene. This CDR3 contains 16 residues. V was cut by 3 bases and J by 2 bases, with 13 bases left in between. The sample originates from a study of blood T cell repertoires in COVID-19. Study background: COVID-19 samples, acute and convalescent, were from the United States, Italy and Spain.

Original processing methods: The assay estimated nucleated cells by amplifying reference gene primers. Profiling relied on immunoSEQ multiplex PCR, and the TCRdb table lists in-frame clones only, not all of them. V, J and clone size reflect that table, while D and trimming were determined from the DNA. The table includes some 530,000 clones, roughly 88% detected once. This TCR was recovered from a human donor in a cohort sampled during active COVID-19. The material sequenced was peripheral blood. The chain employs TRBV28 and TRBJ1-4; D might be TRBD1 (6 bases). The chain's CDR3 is CASSFHSGDTNEKLFF. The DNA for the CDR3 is TGTGCCAGCAGTTTTCACTCAGGGGACACTAATGAAAAACTGTTTTTT. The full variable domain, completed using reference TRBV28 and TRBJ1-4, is DVKVTQSSRYLVKRTGEKVFLECVQDMDHENMFWYRQDPGLGLRLIYFSYDVKMKEKGDIPEGYSVSREKKERFSLILESASTNQTSMYLCASSFHSGDTNEKLFFGSGTQLSVL.